This is a list of T cell receptor beta chains from one sample in a study of cytomegalovirus exposure and HLA in healthy donors. This table comes from immunoSEQ multiplex PCR, and its TCRdb copy is limited to in-frame clones, with some not included. The sample lists approximately 170,000 clones; around 76% were seen once. Sequencing used PBMCs. These receptors all come from a woman aged 35 to 49 in good health and CMV-seronegative. CDR3s include the opening cysteine and the closing phenylalanine or tryptophan. Fields, in order: V gene, J gene, clone size, D gene, CDR3 protein, CDR3 DNA. A D gene is named only where the DNA matches it firmly. Expanded clones are given a class, and other clones once, few, many or no size at all.

V: TRBV19
J: TRBJ2-7
size: .
D: .
CDR3: CASSMLLTAPYEQYF
DNA: TGTGCCAGTAGTATGTTGTTGACAGCTCCCTACGAGCAGTACTTC

V: TRBV29-1
J: TRBJ2-7
size: once
D: TRBD2
CDR3: CSVTGLASNEQYF
DNA: TGCAGCGTAACGGGACTAGCGTCTAATGAGCAGTACTTC

V: TRBV11-2
J: TRBJ1-3
size: .
D: .
CDR3: CASSPRGSGNTIYF
DNA: TGTGCCAGCAGCCCTCGCGGGTCTGGAAACACCATATATTTT

V: TRBV2
J: TRBJ1-1
size: .
D: .
CDR3: CASSSQGRNTEAFF
DNA: TGTGCCAGCAGTTCACAGGGCAGGAACACTGAAGCTTTCTTT

V: TRBV5-1
J: TRBJ2-1
size: .
D: TRBD2
CDR3: CASSRTREGQFF
DNA: TGCGCCAGCAGCAGAACCCGGGAGGGGCAGTTCTTC

V: TRBV5-1
J: TRBJ1-1
size: .
D: .
CDR3: CASSYTGSGTEAFF
DNA: TGCGCCAGCAGCTATACAGGGTCGGGCACTGAAGCTTTCTTT

V: TRBV19
J: TRBJ1-5
size: .
D: TRBD1
CDR3: CASSLGQGGTNQPQHF
DNA: TGTGCCAGTAGTCTGGGACAGGGGGGAACCAATCAGCCCCAGCATTTT

V: TRBV5-6
J: TRBJ2-7
size: .
D: .
CDR3: CASSLSSEQYF
DNA: TGTGCCAGCAGCTTAAGCTCCGAGCAGTACTTC

V: TRBV2
J: TRBJ2-5
size: .
D: .
CDR3: CASRGGLTGAAGETQYF
DNA: TGTGCCAGCAGGGGAGGCCTGACCGGAGCAGCAGGGGAGACCCAGTACTTC

V: TRBV27
J: TRBJ1-5
size: .
D: .
CDR3: CASSLSAGPDQPQHF
DNA: TGTGCCAGCAGTTTATCGGCGGGACCCGATCAGCCCCAGCATTTT

V: TRBV5-1
J: TRBJ2-5
size: .
D: TRBD1
CDR3: CASSFRRTPFPSVGQGEETQYF
DNA: TGCGCCAGCAGCTTTAGGCGAACCCCCTTCCCCTCTGTCGGACAGGGGGAAGAGACCCAGTACTTC

V: TRBV4-1
J: TRBJ2-7
size: .
D: TRBD1
CDR3: CASSQGQQSSYEQYF
DNA: TGCGCCAGCAGCCAGGGACAGCAAAGCTCCTACGAGCAGTACTTC

V: TRBV15
J: TRBJ1-1
size: once
D: .
CDR3: CATSRDRSPGAEAFF
DNA: TGTGCCACCAGCAGAGATCGCTCCCCGGGGGCTGAAGCTTTCTTT

V: TRBV2
J: TRBJ1-5
size: .
D: TRBD1
CDR3: CASSEMGQGNQPQHF
DNA: TGTGCCAGCAGTGAAATGGGACAGGGCAATCAGCCCCAGCATTTT

V: TRBV5-1
J: TRBJ1-2
size: .
D: .
CDR3: CASSLDHMNYGYTF
DNA: TGCGCCAGCAGCTTGGACCACATGAACTATGGCTACACCTTC

V: TRBV5-1
J: TRBJ1-1
size: .
D: .
CDR3: CASSSVGQRNTEAFF
DNA: TGCGCCAGCAGCTCCGTCGGACAGAGGAACACTGAAGCTTTCTTT

V: TRBV6-1
J: TRBJ2-7
size: once
D: TRBD1
CDR3: CASSVTTSGQGYEQYF
DNA: TGTGCCAGCAGTGTAACGACCTCGGGACAGGGCTACGAGCAGTACTTC

V: TRBV5-1
J: TRBJ2-3
size: .
D: .
CDR3: CASSTNGGSFTDTQYF
DNA: TGCGCCAGCAGCACGAATGGCGGAAGTTTCACAGATACGCAGTATTTT

V: TRBV5-1
J: TRBJ2-5
size: once
D: .
CDR3: CASSLATNQETQYF
DNA: TGCGCCAGCAGCTTGGCCACAAACCAAGAGACCCAGTACTTC

V: TRBV28
J: TRBJ2-2
size: .
D: .
CDR3: CASNLWTDTNTGELFF
DNA: TGTGCCAGCAACTTATGGACGGACACGAACACCGGGGAGCTGTTTTTT

V: TRBV19
J: TRBJ2-2
size: few
D: .
CDR3: CASSIWRENTGELFF
DNA: TGTGCCAGTAGTATATGGCGGGAAAACACCGGGGAGCTGTTTTTT

V: TRBV5-1
J: TRBJ2-2
size: .
D: TRBD2
CDR3: CASSYTGRGAGELFF
DNA: TGCGCCAGCAGCTATACGGGCCGGGGGGCCGGGGAGCTGTTTTTT

V: TRBV10-3
J: TRBJ1-2
size: .
D: TRBD1
CDR3: CAISLGQGYGYTF
DNA: TGTGCCATCAGTTTGGGACAGGGCTATGGCTACACCTTC

V: TRBV30
J: TRBJ1-5
size: .
D: .
CDR3: CAWSVWGDQPQHF
DNA: TGTGCCTGGAGTGTGTGGGGAGATCAGCCCCAGCATTTT

V: TRBV28
J: TRBJ1-4
size: once
D: .
CDR3: CASSLLAGEKLFF
DNA: TGTGCCAGCAGTCTCCTTGCCGGTGAAAAACTGTTTTTT

V: TRBV6-5
J: TRBJ2-7
size: .
D: TRBD2
CDR3: CASRTLAGGHEQYF
DNA: TGTGCCAGCAGAACCCTAGCGGGAGGGCACGAGCAGTACTTC

V: TRBV7-8
J: TRBJ2-2
size: once
D: .
CDR3: CASRRSSPDTGELFF
DNA: TGTGCCAGCAGGCGGTCCAGTCCGGACACCGGGGAGCTGTTTTTT

V: TRBV5-6
J: TRBJ1-2
size: .
D: .
CDR3: CASSLGQGLDYGYTF
DNA: TGTGCCAGCAGCTTGGGGCAGGGATTAGACTATGGCTACACCTTC

V: TRBV6-5
J: TRBJ2-7
size: few
D: TRBD1
CDR3: CASTSDRGSYEQYF
DNA: TGTGCCAGCACCTCGGACAGGGGTAGTTACGAGCAGTACTTC

V: TRBV5-6
J: TRBJ2-1
size: .
D: TRBD2
CDR3: CASRTGLAGKESSYNEQFF
DNA: TGTGCCAGCAGGACGGGACTAGCGGGAAAGGAGAGCTCCTACAATGAGCAGTTCTTC

V: TRBV19
J: TRBJ2-5
size: few
D: TRBD2
CDR3: CASSLTSGYQETQYF
DNA: TGTGCCAGTAGCCTGACTAGCGGGTACCAAGAGACCCAGTACTTC

V: TRBV28
J: TRBJ1-3
size: .
D: .
CDR3: CASTPPGTGNTIYF
DNA: TGTGCCAGCACCCCACCAGGGACTGGAAACACCATATATTTT

V: TRBV7-2
J: TRBJ2-7
size: .
D: .
CDR3: CASSPGVASYEQYF
DNA: TGTGCCAGCAGCCCAGGGGTGGCTTCCTACGAGCAGTACTTC

V: TRBV6-4
J: TRBJ1-1
size: few
D: .
CDR3: CASSEFGTGAEAFF
DNA: TGTGCCAGCAGCGAGTTCGGGACGGGGGCTGAAGCTTTCTTT

V: TRBV2
J: TRBJ2-2
size: once
D: TRBD2
CDR3: CASKAGGDTGELFF
DNA: TGTGCCAGCAAAGCGGGGGGTGACACCGGGGAGCTGTTTTTT

V: TRBV2
J: TRBJ2-5
size: .
D: .
CDR3: CASSDRGETQYF
DNA: TGTGCCAGCAGTGATCGGGGAGAGACCCAGTACTTC

V: TRBV19
J: TRBJ1-3
size: once
D: TRBD1
CDR3: CASRLGTGSGNTIYF
DNA: TGTGCCAGTAGGCTCGGGACAGGGTCCGGAAACACCATATATTTT

V: TRBV2
J: TRBJ2-2
size: .
D: .
CDR3: CASKKTANTGELFF
DNA: TGTGCCAGCAAGAAGACAGCGAACACCGGGGAGCTGTTTTTT

V: TRBV28
J: TRBJ2-2
size: .
D: .
CDR3: CASSLTRAGTGELFF
DNA: TGTGCCAGCAGTTTAACCAGGGCTGGAACCGGGGAGCTGTTTTTT

V: TRBV23-1
J: TRBJ1-1
size: .
D: TRBD1
CDR3: CASSPITGGNEAFF
DNA: TGCGCCAGCAGTCCAATTACAGGGGGAAATGAGGCTTTCTTT

V: TRBV10-3
J: TRBJ1-1
size: once
D: .
CDR3: CAISSTDTEAFF
DNA: TGTGCCATCAGTTCAACTGACACTGAAGCTTTCTTT

V: TRBV29-1
J: TRBJ2-5
size: .
D: .
CDR3: CSVASQGLSGQYF
DNA: TGCAGCGTTGCAAGTCAGGGGTTAAGTGGCCAGTACTTC

V: TRBV5-1
J: TRBJ1-1
size: .
D: .
CDR3: CASSLGGNTEAFF
DNA: TGCGCCAGCAGCTTGGGCGGGAACACTGAAGCTTTCTTT

V: TRBV28
J: TRBJ2-1
size: .
D: .
CDR3: CASGRGYNEQFF
DNA: TGTGCCAGCGGAAGAGGCTACAATGAGCAGTTCTTC

V: TRBV28
J: TRBJ2-7
size: .
D: TRBD2
CDR3: CASRSPRSGSRYF
DNA: TGTGCCAGCAGGTCCCCCCGTAGCGGGAGTAGGTACTTC

V: TRBV25-1
J: TRBJ2-3
size: .
D: .
CDR3: CASSEVGRSTDTQYF
DNA: TGTGCCAGCAGTGAGGTTGGCAGGAGCACAGATACGCAGTATTTT

V: TRBV19
J: TRBJ2-1
size: .
D: TRBD2
CDR3: CASSPGTSGYNEQFF
DNA: TGTGCCAGTAGTCCCGGGACTAGCGGGTACAATGAGCAGTTCTTC